Listed below are T cell receptor beta chains from one sample, sequenced in a study of blood T cell repertoires in COVID-19. Clones were sequenced by immunoSEQ multiplex PCR, and TCRdb holds only the in-frame ones, with some missing. The sample consists of over 200,000 clones, approximately 92% of them appearing once. Sequencing used peripheral blood. The source is a person aged 18 to 35 with COVID-19, enrolled during active disease. CDR3s include the opening cysteine and the closing phenylalanine or tryptophan. D genes are given only for firm matches. Not every row has a clone size; where given, it reads once, few, many or a size class.

j_call: TRBJ1-1
d_call: TRBD1
clone_size: -
v_call: TRBV29-1
cdr3_nt: TGCAGCTCCACCTCGACAGGGTGGGATACTGAAGCTTTCTTT
cdr3_aa: CSSTSTGWDTEAFF

j_call: TRBJ2-7
d_call: TRBD1
clone_size: -
v_call: TRBV2
cdr3_nt: TGTGCCAGCAGAGACGCCCCCGGGACAGGGCTGACGAAGCAGTACTTC
cdr3_aa: CASRDAPGTGLTKQYF

j_call: TRBJ1-1
d_call: TRBD1
clone_size: -
v_call: TRBV13
cdr3_nt: TGTGCCAGCAGCTTAGGCCTCAGGGGGACTGAAGCTTTCTTT
cdr3_aa: CASSLGLRGTEAFF

j_call: TRBJ2-3
d_call: -
clone_size: -
v_call: TRBV2
cdr3_nt: TGTGCCAGCAGTGCGGGACATCCCACAGATACGCAGTATTTT
cdr3_aa: CASSAGHPTDTQYF

j_call: TRBJ1-1
d_call: -
clone_size: -
v_call: TRBV4-1
cdr3_nt: TGCGCCAGCAGCCAAGGGCGGGGTCACACTGAAGCTTTCTTT
cdr3_aa: CASSQGRGHTEAFF

j_call: TRBJ2-7
d_call: TRBD1
clone_size: -
v_call: TRBV5-4
cdr3_nt: TGTGCCAGCAACGAGGGGACAGGCCGCTCCTACGAGCAGTACTTC
cdr3_aa: CASNEGTGRSYEQYF

j_call: TRBJ2-2
d_call: TRBD2
clone_size: -
v_call: TRBV19
cdr3_nt: TGTGCCAGTAGTATATTGGCGGGAGCGCCCGGGGAGCTGTTTTTT
cdr3_aa: CASSILAGAPGELFF

j_call: TRBJ1-4
d_call: -
clone_size: -
v_call: TRBV28
cdr3_nt: TGTGCCAGCAGTTCCGGTACGCGTGAAAAACTGTTTTTT
cdr3_aa: CASSSGTREKLFF

j_call: TRBJ2-5
d_call: TRBD1
clone_size: -
v_call: TRBV6-5
cdr3_nt: TGTGCCAGCCACAGGGGGCGGTTAGAGACCCAGTACTTC
cdr3_aa: CASHRGRLETQYF

j_call: TRBJ2-7
d_call: -
clone_size: once
v_call: TRBV6-1
cdr3_nt: TGTGCCAGCAGTGAGAGTGGGAGTGGCTACGAGCAGTACTTC
cdr3_aa: CASSESGSGYEQYF

j_call: TRBJ2-1
d_call: -
clone_size: -
v_call: TRBV6-5
cdr3_nt: TGTGCCAGCAGTTACGATGGCGGAGCCTACAATGAGCAGTTCTTC
cdr3_aa: CASSYDGGAYNEQFF

j_call: TRBJ2-7
d_call: -
clone_size: -
v_call: TRBV7-2
cdr3_nt: TGTGCCAGCAGCTTAGGGGCCGGCTCCTACGAGCAGTACTTC
cdr3_aa: CASSLGAGSYEQYF

j_call: TRBJ2-2
d_call: TRBD2
clone_size: few
v_call: TRBV5-1
cdr3_nt: TGCGCCAGCAGCCTGGAGCCGCCTAGCGGGAGGGCCACTGTGGCCGGGGAGCTGTTTTTT
cdr3_aa: CASSLEPPSGRATVAGELFF

j_call: TRBJ1-2
d_call: -
clone_size: once
v_call: TRBV24-1
cdr3_nt: TGTGCCACCGCGGAGGGGAACAGGCCCTACACCTTC
cdr3_aa: CATAEGNRPYTF

j_call: TRBJ1-2
d_call: -
clone_size: -
v_call: TRBV15
cdr3_nt: TGTGCCACCAGCAGAGACAGGGGCTATGGCTACACCTTC
cdr3_aa: CATSRDRGYGYTF

j_call: TRBJ2-7
d_call: TRBD2
clone_size: -
v_call: TRBV6-5
cdr3_nt: TGTGCCAGCAGTTACTCCCGGGAGCGGGAGAGGTACGAGCAGTACTTC
cdr3_aa: CASSYSRERERYEQYF

j_call: TRBJ2-1
d_call: TRBD2
clone_size: -
v_call: TRBV6-1
cdr3_nt: TGTGCCAGCAGTGATGTCTCCGGGAGGGAGCAGTATGAGCAGTTCTTC
cdr3_aa: CASSDVSGREQYEQFF

j_call: TRBJ2-1
d_call: -
clone_size: -
v_call: TRBV7-9
cdr3_nt: TGTGCCAGCAGCTTAGCGGGCAACAATGAGCAGTTCTTC
cdr3_aa: CASSLAGNNEQFF

j_call: TRBJ1-2
d_call: -
clone_size: -
v_call: TRBV5-1
cdr3_nt: TGCGCCAGCAGCTTGGTTGGGGAGAACTATGGCTACACCTTC
cdr3_aa: CASSLVGENYGYTF

j_call: TRBJ2-7
d_call: -
clone_size: -
v_call: TRBV11-2
cdr3_nt: TGTGCCAGCAGTCCCAGACTAGTTGGGCTCGACGAGCAGTACTTC
cdr3_aa: CASSPRLVGLDEQYF

j_call: TRBJ1-2
d_call: -
clone_size: once
v_call: TRBV6-4
cdr3_nt: TGTGCCAGCAGTGACGGGGGCGCCTATGGCTACACCTTC
cdr3_aa: CASSDGGAYGYTF

j_call: TRBJ2-7
d_call: TRBD2
clone_size: few
v_call: TRBV5-1
cdr3_nt: TGCGCCAGCAGCTACGGGAACTTAGCGGGCCTCTCCTACGAGCAGTACTTC
cdr3_aa: CASSYGNLAGLSYEQYF

j_call: TRBJ1-1
d_call: -
clone_size: once
v_call: TRBV4-1
cdr3_nt: TGCGCCAGCAGCCAAGTGGGAGAGAACACTGAAGCTTTCTTT
cdr3_aa: CASSQVGENTEAFF

j_call: TRBJ1-1
d_call: -
clone_size: -
v_call: TRBV6-1
cdr3_nt: TGTGCCAGCAGTGAAGGACAGACTGAAGCTTTCTTT
cdr3_aa: CASSEGQTEAFF

j_call: TRBJ2-1
d_call: TRBD2
clone_size: -
v_call: TRBV10-1
cdr3_nt: TGCGCCAGCAGCGGCCTTTCCGGGACTAGCGGGAGGGCTGACTACAATGAGCAGTTCTTC
cdr3_aa: CASSGLSGTSGRADYNEQFF

j_call: TRBJ2-2
d_call: -
clone_size: once
v_call: TRBV7-2
cdr3_nt: TGTGCCAGCAGCTCTTCCACAGCGAACACCGGGGAGCTGTTTTTT
cdr3_aa: CASSSSTANTGELFF

j_call: TRBJ2-6
d_call: -
clone_size: -
v_call: TRBV5-1
cdr3_nt: TGCGCCAGCAGCTTGGCAGGGGACGGGGCCAACGTCCTGACTTTC
cdr3_aa: CASSLAGDGANVLTF

j_call: TRBJ2-7
d_call: TRBD2
clone_size: -
v_call: TRBV29-1
cdr3_nt: TGCAGCGTCCTGGGGGGGAACTACGAGCAGTACTTC
cdr3_aa: CSVLGGNYEQYF

j_call: TRBJ2-7
d_call: -
clone_size: -
v_call: TRBV19
cdr3_nt: TGTGCCAGTAGTACTTTTCACGGGAGCTCCTACGAGCAGTACTTC
cdr3_aa: CASSTFHGSSYEQYF

j_call: TRBJ2-2
d_call: TRBD2
clone_size: -
v_call: TRBV28
cdr3_nt: TGTGCCAGCAGTTTTTTAGCGGGAGGGGGGAACACCGGGGAGCTGTTTTTT
cdr3_aa: CASSFLAGGGNTGELFF

j_call: TRBJ2-3
d_call: -
clone_size: -
v_call: TRBV21-1
cdr3_nt: TGTGCCAGCAGCCCCCGAGATCGTAGCGGGAGGCCAGATACGCAGTATTTT
cdr3_aa: CASSPRDRSGRPDTQYF

j_call: TRBJ2-1
d_call: TRBD2
clone_size: once
v_call: TRBV5-4
cdr3_nt: TGTGCCAGCAGCTTGCCCGGGCTAGCGGGAGTGGGGGATCACAATGAGCAGTTCTTC
cdr3_aa: CASSLPGLAGVGDHNEQFF

j_call: TRBJ1-2
d_call: -
clone_size: -
v_call: TRBV3-1/TRBV3-2
cdr3_nt: TGTGCCAGCAGTCAGACCTCAGCGTTCACCTTC
cdr3_aa: CASSQTSAFTF

j_call: TRBJ1-5
d_call: -
clone_size: -
v_call: TRBV6-1
cdr3_nt: TGTGCCAGCAGTGAACAGGGGACTCAGCCCCAGCATTTT
cdr3_aa: CASSEQGTQPQHF

j_call: TRBJ2-3
d_call: -
clone_size: -
v_call: TRBV7-2
cdr3_nt: TGTGCCAGCAGCTTAACTAGACTGACAGATACGCAGTATTTT
cdr3_aa: CASSLTRLTDTQYF

j_call: TRBJ2-1
d_call: -
clone_size: -
v_call: TRBV7-9
cdr3_nt: TGTGCCAGCAGCTTAGGGGGCCAGGGGATTTACAATGAGCAGTTCTTC
cdr3_aa: CASSLGGQGIYNEQFF

j_call: TRBJ1-1
d_call: -
clone_size: -
v_call: TRBV6-5
cdr3_nt: TGTGCCAGCAGCATCACAGGGTTGGCGAACACTGAAGCTTTCTTT
cdr3_aa: CASSITGLANTEAFF

j_call: TRBJ1-2
d_call: -
clone_size: -
v_call: TRBV2
cdr3_nt: TGTGCCAGCGCGGGAGGGGGTGGCGGCTACACCTTC
cdr3_aa: CASAGGGGGYTF

j_call: TRBJ2-2
d_call: -
clone_size: -
v_call: TRBV7-2
cdr3_nt: TGTGCCAGCAGCTTTACGGTTACCGGGGAGCTGTTTTTT
cdr3_aa: CASSFTVTGELFF

j_call: TRBJ1-6
d_call: -
clone_size: -
v_call: TRBV5-4
cdr3_nt: TGTGCCAGCAGCTTACACACAGGGTTTGGAGCGTCCTATAATTCACCCCTCCACTTT
cdr3_aa: CASSLHTGFGASYNSPLHF

j_call: TRBJ2-5
d_call: -
clone_size: -
v_call: TRBV6-5
cdr3_nt: TGTGCCAGCCGTACTGGTAAAACCCAGTACTTC
cdr3_aa: CASRTGKTQYF

j_call: TRBJ2-4
d_call: -
clone_size: -
v_call: TRBV6-2/TRBV6-3
cdr3_nt: TGTGCCAGCAGTCTGGGGGGAAACATTCAGTACTTC
cdr3_aa: CASSLGGNIQYF

j_call: TRBJ2-7
d_call: -
clone_size: -
v_call: TRBV9
cdr3_nt: TGTGCCAGCAGCGTAGCTAAAGCGGTACCCTCCTACGAGCAGTACTTC
cdr3_aa: CASSVAKAVPSYEQYF

j_call: TRBJ2-7
d_call: -
clone_size: -
v_call: TRBV13
cdr3_nt: TGTGCCAGCAGCCTCGGACTGGGGGAGCAGTACTTC
cdr3_aa: CASSLGLGEQYF

j_call: TRBJ1-2
d_call: -
clone_size: -
v_call: TRBV4-3
cdr3_nt: TGCGCCAGCAGCCAAGACAGGGTTGGGTATGGCTACACCTTC
cdr3_aa: CASSQDRVGYGYTF

j_call: TRBJ2-2
d_call: -
clone_size: once
v_call: TRBV7-8
cdr3_nt: TGTGCCAGCAGCTTAGGTGGTAGCGGCCTCACCGGGGAGCTGTTTTTT
cdr3_aa: CASSLGGSGLTGELFF

j_call: TRBJ2-7
d_call: TRBD2
clone_size: few
v_call: TRBV5-1
cdr3_nt: TGCGCCAGCAGCTTGGGCGGACTAGCAGCAGGGCACGAGCAGTACTTC
cdr3_aa: CASSLGGLAAGHEQYF

j_call: TRBJ2-1
d_call: TRBD2
clone_size: -
v_call: TRBV5-6
cdr3_nt: TGTGCCAGCAGCTGGGGACTAGCGGGAGGCAATGAGCAGTTCTTC
cdr3_aa: CASSWGLAGGNEQFF

j_call: TRBJ1-3
d_call: TRBD1
clone_size: -
v_call: TRBV11-2
cdr3_nt: TGTGCCAGCAGCTTACAGGGGGCAAATGGAAACACCATATATTTT
cdr3_aa: CASSLQGANGNTIYF

j_call: TRBJ2-1
d_call: -
clone_size: once
v_call: TRBV24-1
cdr3_nt: TGTGCCACCAGTGGCAGGGATGGTGGTGAGCAGTTCTTC
cdr3_aa: CATSGRDGGEQFF

j_call: TRBJ2-7
d_call: TRBD1
clone_size: -
v_call: TRBV6-1
cdr3_nt: TGTGCCAGCAGTGAAGTAGACAGGGGGCGGTACGAGCAGTACTTC
cdr3_aa: CASSEVDRGRYEQYF

j_call: TRBJ1-3
d_call: TRBD1
clone_size: -
v_call: TRBV4-1
cdr3_nt: TGCGCCAGCAGCCCGACAGGGGTGGCTGGAAACACCATATATTTT
cdr3_aa: CASSPTGVAGNTIYF